This entry describes one T cell receptor (beta chain). Its antigen is unknown. Base qualities are missing; no much larger clone stands one base away. Receptor libraries were prepared by PCR. The sequencer was an Illumina HiSeq 2500. Molecular barcoding was employed in the preparation of TCR libraries, with unique molecular identifiers being used to normalize TCRbeta repertoire quantification. TCRdb ran its own pipeline on the public reads, namely fastp trimming at Q25 and MiXCR clone calling, and kept in-frame beta chains. Identical CDR3 proteins give one entry, which carries the most common genes and DNA. Across this sample there are approximately 230,000 distinct CDR3 sequences, with roughly 26% seen only once. The top ten constitute 2.6% of the sample. Read against the paper, the sample's treatment or condition label means: allogeneic hematopoietic cell transplantation with graft depleted of TCRalphabeta T cells and CD19 B cells. The children who served as transplant recipients had been given grafts of TCRalphabeta/CD19-depleted allogeneic hematopoietic cells.

V is cut by 5 bases and J by 3 bases, and the space between the germline ends is 10 bases. From its cysteine to its phenylalanine, the CDR3 spans 13 amino acids. Only the CDR3 portion is preserved as DNA: 39 bases, with reading frame beginning at the first base. Sequences MNHEY (CDR1) and SVGAGI (CDR2) are obtained from the germline V gene. This specimen belongs to a study of T-cell reconstitution after alpha-beta-depleted transplantation in children (dated by TCRdb to 2016 to 2018). Regarding the research as a whole: Using TCR repertoire profiling, the study followed T-cell immune reconstitution in a quantitative way in children after TCRalphabeta/CD19-depleted allogeneic hematopoietic cell transplantation. Summary of the overall study and its limitations: Over the following months the frequencies of hyperexpanded clones went down, and after one year T-cell counts and TCRbeta diversity were mostly credited to newly produced T cells. In some patients, high TCRbeta diversity at day 60 was attributed to recipient T cells and intrathymic progenitors that had survived conditioning. The apparently early alphabetaT-cell count recovery about two months after transplant was reportedly dependent on only several hundred rapidly expanded clones derived from non-depleted graft cells.

The input for sequencing was PBMCs, taken before TCRalphabeta/CD19-depleted stem cell transplant. The clonotype originates from a girl aged 2 to 9 with Fanconi anemia, due to receive a stem cell transplant. The sequence joins TRBV6-5 to TRBJ1-2; D gene: possibly TRBD1, on 6 matching bases. The CDR3 amino acid sequence is: CASSNQGYYGYTF. The sequenced DNA is TGTGCCAGCAGTAACCAGGGGTACTATGGCTACACCTTC.